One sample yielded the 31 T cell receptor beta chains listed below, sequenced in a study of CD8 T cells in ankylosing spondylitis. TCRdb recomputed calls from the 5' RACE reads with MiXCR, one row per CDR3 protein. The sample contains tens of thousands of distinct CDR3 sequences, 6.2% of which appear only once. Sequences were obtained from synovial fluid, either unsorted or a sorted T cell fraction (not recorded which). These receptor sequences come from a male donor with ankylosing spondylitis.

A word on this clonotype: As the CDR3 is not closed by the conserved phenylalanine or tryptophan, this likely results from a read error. The CDR3 DNA reads as TGTGCCAGCAGTTCGACAGGGAAGGGGACCCAGTACCTC. This encodes CASSSTGKGTQYL. The chain employs TRBV12-3 or TRBV12-4 and TRBJ2-5; 7 bases map to TRBD1. This CDR3 has 13 residues. The junction had 6 bases not matched to a gene; V was cut back by 4 bases and J by 7 bases.

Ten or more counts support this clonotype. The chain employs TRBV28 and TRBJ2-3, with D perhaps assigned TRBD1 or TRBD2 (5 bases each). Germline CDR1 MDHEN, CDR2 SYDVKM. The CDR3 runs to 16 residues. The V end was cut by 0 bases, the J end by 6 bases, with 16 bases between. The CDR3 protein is CASSLWRGNSLDTQYF. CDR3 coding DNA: TGTGCCAGCAGTTTATGGAGGGGCAATAGTTTGGATACGCAGTATTTT.

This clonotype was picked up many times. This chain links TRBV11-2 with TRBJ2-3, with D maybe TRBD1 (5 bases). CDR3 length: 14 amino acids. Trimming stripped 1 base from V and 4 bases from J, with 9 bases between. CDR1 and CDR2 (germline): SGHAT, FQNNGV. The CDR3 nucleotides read TGTGCCAGCAGCTTAGGACAGAACCCAGATACGCAGTATTTT. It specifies CASSLGQNPDTQYF.

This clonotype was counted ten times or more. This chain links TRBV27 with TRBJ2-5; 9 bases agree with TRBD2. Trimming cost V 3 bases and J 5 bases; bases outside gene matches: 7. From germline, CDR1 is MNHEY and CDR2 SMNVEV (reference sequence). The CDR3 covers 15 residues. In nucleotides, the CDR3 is TGTGCCAGCAGTTTCCAGTCTAGCGGGACTGAGACCCAGTACTTC. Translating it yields CASSFQSSGTETQYF.

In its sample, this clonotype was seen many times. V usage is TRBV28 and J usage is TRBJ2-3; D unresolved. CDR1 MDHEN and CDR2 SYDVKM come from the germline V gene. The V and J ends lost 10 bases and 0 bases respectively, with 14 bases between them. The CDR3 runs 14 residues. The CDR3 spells CAIAQAPSTDTQYF. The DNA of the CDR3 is TGTGCCATCGCCCAGGCTCCTAGCACAGATACGCAGTATTTT.

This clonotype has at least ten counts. CDR3 coding DNA: TGCGCCAGCAGCCAAGATCTGGCTAGCGGGAGGACCGGGGAGCTGTTTTTT. Protein product: CASSQDLASGRTGELFF. The chain combines TRBV4-3 with TRBJ2-2, with 11 bases that match TRBD2. Germline lookup yields CDR1 LGHNA and CDR2 YSLEER. Trimming cost V 0 bases and J 5 bases; bases outside gene matches: 5. The CDR3 sequence is 17 residues long.

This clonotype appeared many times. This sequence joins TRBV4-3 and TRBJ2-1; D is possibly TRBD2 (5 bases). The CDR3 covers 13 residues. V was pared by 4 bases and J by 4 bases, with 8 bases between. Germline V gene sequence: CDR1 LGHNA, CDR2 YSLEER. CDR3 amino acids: CASSPTIYNEQFF. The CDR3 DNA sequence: TGCGCCAGCAGCCCGACTATTTACAATGAGCAGTTCTTC.

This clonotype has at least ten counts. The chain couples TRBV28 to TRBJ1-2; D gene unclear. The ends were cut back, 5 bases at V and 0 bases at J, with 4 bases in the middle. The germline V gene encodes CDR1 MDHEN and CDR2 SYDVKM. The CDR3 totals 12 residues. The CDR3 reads CASSDPNYGYTF. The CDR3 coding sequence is TGTGCCAGCAGTGACCCTAACTATGGCTACACCTTC.

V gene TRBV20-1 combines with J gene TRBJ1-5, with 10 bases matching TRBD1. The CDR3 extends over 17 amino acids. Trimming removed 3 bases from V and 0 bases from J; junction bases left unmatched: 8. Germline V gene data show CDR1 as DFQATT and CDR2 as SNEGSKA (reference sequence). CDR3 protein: CSASSGTGVGSNQPQHF. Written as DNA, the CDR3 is TGCAGTGCTAGTTCCGGGACAGGGGTCGGTAGCAATCAGCCCCAGCATTTT.

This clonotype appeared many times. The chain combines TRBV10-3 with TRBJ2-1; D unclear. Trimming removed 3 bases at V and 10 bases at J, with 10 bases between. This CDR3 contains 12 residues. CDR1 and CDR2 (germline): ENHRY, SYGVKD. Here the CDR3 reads CAISDYNVEQFF. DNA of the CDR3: TGTGCCATCAGTGATTACAACGTGGAGCAGTTCTTC.

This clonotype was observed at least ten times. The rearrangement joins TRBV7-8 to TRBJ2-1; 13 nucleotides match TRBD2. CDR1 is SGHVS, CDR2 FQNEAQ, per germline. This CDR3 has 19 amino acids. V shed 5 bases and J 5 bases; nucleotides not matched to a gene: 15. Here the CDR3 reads CASSPRPISGLAGNNEQFF. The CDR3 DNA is TGTGCCAGCAGCCCCCGGCCGATCTCGGGACTAGCGGGGAACAATGAGCAGTTCTTC.

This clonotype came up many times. CDR3 in amino acids: CASSFELAGAYNEQFF. In nucleotides, the CDR3 is TGTGCCAGCAGCTTCGAACTAGCGGGAGCTTACAATGAGCAGTTCTTC. The genes are TRBV7-2 and TRBJ2-1; 11 bases agree with TRBD2. CDR1 and CDR2 (germline): SGHTA, FQGNSA. The CDR3 runs 16 residues. J was trimmed by 4 bases and V by 3 bases; bases with no gene match: 5.

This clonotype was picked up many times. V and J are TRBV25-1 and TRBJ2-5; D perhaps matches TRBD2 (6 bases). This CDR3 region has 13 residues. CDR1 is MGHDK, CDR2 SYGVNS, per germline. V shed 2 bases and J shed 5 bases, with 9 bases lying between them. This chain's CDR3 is CASSERGVETQYF. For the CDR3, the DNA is TGTGCCAGCAGTGAACGCGGGGTTGAGACCCAGTACTTC.

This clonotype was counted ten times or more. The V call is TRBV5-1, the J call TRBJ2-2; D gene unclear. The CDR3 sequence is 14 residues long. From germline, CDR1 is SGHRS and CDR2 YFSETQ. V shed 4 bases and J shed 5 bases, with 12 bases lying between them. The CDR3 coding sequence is TGCGCCAGCAGCCTTCAACTACCTACCGGGGAGCTGTTTTTT. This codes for CASSLQLPTGELFF.

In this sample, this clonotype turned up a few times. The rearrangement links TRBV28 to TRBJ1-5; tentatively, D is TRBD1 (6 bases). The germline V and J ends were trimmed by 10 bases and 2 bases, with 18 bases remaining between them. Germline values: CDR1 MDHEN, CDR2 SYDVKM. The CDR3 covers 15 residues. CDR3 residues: CATGGGQGGNQPQHF. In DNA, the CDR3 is TGTGCCACTGGGGGGGGGCAGGGTGGCAATCAGCCCCAGCATTTT.

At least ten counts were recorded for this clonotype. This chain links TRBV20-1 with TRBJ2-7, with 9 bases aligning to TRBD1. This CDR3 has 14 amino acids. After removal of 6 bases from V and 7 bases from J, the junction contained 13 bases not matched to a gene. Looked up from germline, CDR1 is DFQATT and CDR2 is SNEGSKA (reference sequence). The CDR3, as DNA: TGCAGTGCAGATACGGGACAGGGAGCGAGTGAGCAGTACTTC. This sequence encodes CSADTGQGASEQYF.

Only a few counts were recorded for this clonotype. CDR3 nucleotides: TGTGCCAGCTCACTTACAGCGGGCGGCGGCTACACCTTC. As protein: CASSLTAGGGYTF. The genes are TRBV18 and TRBJ1-2; D uncertain. In germline, CDR1 is KGHSH, CDR2 LQKENI. There are 13 residues in the CDR3. Trimming pared 4 bases from V and 8 bases from J, leaving 14 bases between. The whole variable domain, remainder taken from reference TRBV18 and TRBJ1-2, is NAGVMQNPRHLVRRRGQEARLRCSPMKGHSHVYWYRQLPEEGLKFMVYLQKENIIDESGMPKERFSAEFPKEGPSILRIQQVVRGDSAAYFCASSLTAGGGYTFGSGTRLTVV.

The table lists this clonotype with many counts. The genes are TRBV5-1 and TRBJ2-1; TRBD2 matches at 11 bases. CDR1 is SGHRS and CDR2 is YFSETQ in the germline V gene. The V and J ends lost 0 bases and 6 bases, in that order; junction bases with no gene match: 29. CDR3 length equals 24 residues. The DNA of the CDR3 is TGCGCCAGCAGCTTGGCCGCAGATACTAGCGGGAGTGGTGGTTTCAGGTCGCGGTTCAATGAGCAGTTCTTC. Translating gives CASSLAADTSGSGGFRSRFNEQFF.

The CDR3 region has the DNA TGTGCCAGCAGCCCCTACCCGGGTCTAGGGGGGACTAGCGGTCCAAATGAGCAGTTCTTC. As protein: CASSPYPGLGGTSGPNEQFF. This chain joins TRBV7-8 and TRBJ2-1; 11 bases are shared with TRBD2. There are 20 residues in the CDR3. V lost 5 bases to trimming and J lost 7 bases; unmatched junction nucleotides: 22. In germline, CDR1 is SGHVS, CDR2 FQNEAQ. Together with reference TRBV7-8 and TRBJ2-1, the CDR3 gives the full variable domain: GAGVSQSPRYKVAKRGQDVALRCDPISGHVSLFWYQQALGQGPEFLTYFQNEAQLDKSGLPSDRFFAERPEGSVSTLKIQRTQQEDSAVYLCASSPYPGLGGTSGPNEQFFGPGTRLTVL.

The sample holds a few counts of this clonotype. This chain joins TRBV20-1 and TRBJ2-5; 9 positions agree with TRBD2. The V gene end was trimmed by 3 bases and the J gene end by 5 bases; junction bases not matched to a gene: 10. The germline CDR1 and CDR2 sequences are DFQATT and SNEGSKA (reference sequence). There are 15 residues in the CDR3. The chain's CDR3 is CSASVSGSESETQYF. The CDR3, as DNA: TGCAGTGCTAGCGTTAGCGGGAGTGAGAGTGAGACCCAGTACTTC.

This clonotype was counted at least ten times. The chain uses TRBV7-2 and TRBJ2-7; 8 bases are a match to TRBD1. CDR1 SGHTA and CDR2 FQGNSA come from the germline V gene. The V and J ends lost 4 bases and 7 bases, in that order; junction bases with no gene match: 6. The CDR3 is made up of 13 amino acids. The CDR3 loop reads CASSSRQGFEQYF. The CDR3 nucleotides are TGTGCCAGCAGCTCCCGACAGGGGTTTGAGCAGTACTTC. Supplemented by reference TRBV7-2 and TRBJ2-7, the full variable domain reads GAGVSQSPSNKVTEKGKDVELRCDPISGHTALYWYRQSLGQGLEFLIYFQGNSAPDKSGLPSDRFSAERTGGSVSTLTIQRTQQEDSAVYLCASSSRQGFEQYFGPGTRLTVT.

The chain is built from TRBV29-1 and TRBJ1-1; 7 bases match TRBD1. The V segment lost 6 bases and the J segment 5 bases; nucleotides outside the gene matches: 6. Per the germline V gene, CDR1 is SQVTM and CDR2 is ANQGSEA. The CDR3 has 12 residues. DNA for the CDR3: TGCAGCGTGGGGACAGTGCAGACTGAAGCTTTCTTT. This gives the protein CSVGTVQTEAFF.

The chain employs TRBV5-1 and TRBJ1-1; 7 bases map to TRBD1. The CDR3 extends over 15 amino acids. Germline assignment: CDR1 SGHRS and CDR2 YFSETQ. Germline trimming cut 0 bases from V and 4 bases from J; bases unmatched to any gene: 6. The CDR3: CASSLVGTVATEAFF. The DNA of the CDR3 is TGCGCCAGCAGCTTGGTAGGGACAGTCGCCACTGAAGCTTTCTTT.

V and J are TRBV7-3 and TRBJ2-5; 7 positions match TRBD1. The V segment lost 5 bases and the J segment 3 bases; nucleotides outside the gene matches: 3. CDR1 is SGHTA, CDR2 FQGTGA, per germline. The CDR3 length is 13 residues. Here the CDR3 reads CASSRTGEETQYF. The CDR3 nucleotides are TGTGCCAGCAGCCGTACAGGGGAAGAGACCCAGTACTTC.

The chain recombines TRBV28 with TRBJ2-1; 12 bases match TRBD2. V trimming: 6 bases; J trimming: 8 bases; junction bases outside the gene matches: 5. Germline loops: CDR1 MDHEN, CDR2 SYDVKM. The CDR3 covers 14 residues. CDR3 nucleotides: TGTGCCAGCAGCACTAGCGGGAGGATACATGAGCAGTTCTTC. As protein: CASSTSGRIHEQFF.

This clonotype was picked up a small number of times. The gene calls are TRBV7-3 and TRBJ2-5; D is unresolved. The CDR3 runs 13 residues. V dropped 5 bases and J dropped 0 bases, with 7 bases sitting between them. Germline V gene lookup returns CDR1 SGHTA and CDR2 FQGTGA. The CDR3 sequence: CASSPEYQETQYF. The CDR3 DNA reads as TGTGCCAGCAGCCCGGAGTACCAAGAGACCCAGTACTTC.

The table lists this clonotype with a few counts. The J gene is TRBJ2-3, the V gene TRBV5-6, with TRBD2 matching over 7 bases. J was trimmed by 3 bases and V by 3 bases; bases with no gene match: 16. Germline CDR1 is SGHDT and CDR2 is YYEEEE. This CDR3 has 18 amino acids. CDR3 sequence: CASSSSEGEGSITDTQYF. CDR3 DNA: TGTGCCAGCAGCTCGTCGGAAGGGGAGGGCTCTATTACAGATACGCAGTATTTT.

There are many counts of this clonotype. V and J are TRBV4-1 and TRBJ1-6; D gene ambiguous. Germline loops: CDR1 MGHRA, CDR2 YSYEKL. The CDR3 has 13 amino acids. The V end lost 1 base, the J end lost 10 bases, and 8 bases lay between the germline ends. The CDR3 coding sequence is TGCGCCAGCAGCCAAGGATGGGAATCACCCCTCCACTTT. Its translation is CASSQGWESPLHF.

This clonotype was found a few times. CDR3 DNA sequence: TGTGCCAGCGCCAGGGGCCCGGGAGGGCCGACCAGTGATACGCAGTATTTT. Encoded protein: CASARGPGGPTSDTQYF. V usage is TRBV7-3 and J usage is TRBJ2-3, with TRBD2 matching over 8 bases. Germline-derived CDR1 and CDR2 are SGHTA and FQGTGA. The V and J ends lost 8 bases and 6 bases, in that order; junction bases with no gene match: 19. The CDR3 loop spans 17 amino acids.

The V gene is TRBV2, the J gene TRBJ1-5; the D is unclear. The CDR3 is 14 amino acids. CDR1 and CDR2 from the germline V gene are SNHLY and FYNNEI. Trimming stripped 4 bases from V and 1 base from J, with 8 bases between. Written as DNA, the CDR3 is TGTGCCAGCAGTGGGGCCAGGAGCAATCAGCCCCAGCATTTT. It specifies CASSGARSNQPQHF.

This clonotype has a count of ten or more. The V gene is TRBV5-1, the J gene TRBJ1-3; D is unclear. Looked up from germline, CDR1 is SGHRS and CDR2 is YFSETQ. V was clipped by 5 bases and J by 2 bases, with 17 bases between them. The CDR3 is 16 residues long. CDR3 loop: CASSPSTPNTGNTIYF. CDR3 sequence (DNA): TGCGCCAGCAGTCCGTCGACCCCCAACACTGGAAACACCATATATTTT.